This entry lists 19 T cell receptor beta chains sequenced from one sample in a study of T cell changes during pregnancy in multiple sclerosis. Produced via immunoSEQ multiplex PCR; TCRdb's table is partial and in-frame only. The sample contains around 80,000 clones, over 85% of which appear only once. The sample in question was peripheral blood, obtained in the second trimester of pregnancy. These receptors all come from a female donor in good health, enrolled as a control in a pregnancy study.

V and J are TRBV19 and TRBJ2-3; 12 positions agree with TRBD2. This CDR3 comprises 18 residues. Germline V gene lookup returns CDR1 LNHDA and CDR2 SQIVND (reference sequence). Trimming took 5 bases from V and 0 from J; bases not matched to a gene: 9. In nucleotides, the CDR3 is TGTGCCAGTAGTGACTCCCTAGCGGGAGGGAAAAGCACAGATACGCAGTATTTT. Its translation: CASSDSLAGGKSTDTQYF.

This clone has a single count. The chain uses TRBV28 and TRBJ2-1, with TRBD1 matching 7 bases. Germline V gene lookup returns CDR1 MDHEN and CDR2 SYDVKM. The CDR3 is 15 residues long. J was trimmed by 3 bases and V by 3 bases; bases with no gene match: 5. DNA of the CDR3: TGTGCCAGCAGTTTGGGGGCAGGGGGCTACAATGAGCAGTTCTTC. Protein: CASSLGAGGYNEQFF.

This clone has more than one count but fewer than ten. The V gene is TRBV5-6, the J gene TRBJ2-7; tentative D call: TRBD2 (7 bases). Trimming removed 2 bases from V and 7 bases from J, with 13 bases in between. The CDR3 is 13 residues long. Germline V gene lookup returns CDR1 SGHDT and CDR2 YYEEEE. The CDR3 loop reads CASSFRGAREQYF. CDR3 in DNA: TGTGCCAGCAGCTTCCGGGGGGCGCGTGAGCAGTACTTC.

The V call is TRBV23-1, the J call TRBJ2-5; TRBD1 is a possible D gene (5 bases). TRBV23-1 is an ORF, and what it does is uncertain. V lost 0 bases, J lost 7 bases, and 15 bases lay in between. The CDR3 runs 15 residues. CDR3 sequence: CASSQSGQARGTQYF. The CDR3, as DNA: TGCGCCAGCAGTCAATCGGGGCAGGCCCGAGGGACCCAGTACTTC.

The chain couples TRBV19 to TRBJ2-3, with TRBD2 matching 9 bases. This CDR3 region has 15 residues. Germline CDR1 is LNHDA and CDR2 is SQIVND (reference sequence). The ends lost 6 bases at V and 4 bases at J; junction bases unmatched: 8. The CDR3 nucleotides read TGTGCCAGTAGCCCTCGGACTAGCGACCCAGATACGCAGTATTTT. As protein: CASSPRTSDPDTQYF.

The CDR3 sequence is CASSPRTSGRGGELFF. The DNA for the CDR3 is TGTGCCAGCAGCCCCCGGACTAGCGGGAGAGGCGGGGAGCTGTTTTTT. The V and J genes are TRBV11-2 and TRBJ2-2; 13 bases align to TRBD2. This CDR3 has 16 residues. The ends lost 5 bases at V and 7 bases at J; junction bases unmatched: 7. CDR1 and CDR2 (germline): SGHAT, FQNNGV.

This chain joins TRBV19 and TRBJ2-7; D gene ambiguous. V was pared by 6 bases and J by 3 bases, with 15 bases between. Germline CDR1 and CDR2: LNHDA and SQIVND (reference sequence). The CDR3 totals 14 residues. The CDR3: CASSPDGWSYEQYF. The CDR3 bases are TGTGCCAGTAGCCCCGATGGCTGGAGCTACGAGCAGTACTTC.

The CDR3: CASSPTETSYEQYF. The DNA of the CDR3 is TGTGCCAGCAGTCCAACAGAGACCTCCTACGAGCAGTACTTC. V usage is TRBV6-4 and J usage is TRBJ2-5; D call uncertain. The J call may be faulty, since TRBJ2-7 better matches the DNA end. The CDR3 has 14 residues. Per germline, CDR1 MRHNA and CDR2 SNTAGT.

V usage is TRBV20-1 and J usage is TRBJ1-1; 8 nucleotides line up with TRBD1. Germline V gene data show CDR1 as DFQATT and CDR2 as SNEGSKA (reference sequence). The CDR3 covers 11 residues. V gave up 6 bases and J gave up 11 bases; unmatched junction bases: 8. The CDR3 loop reads CSALDRVGAFF. CDR3 in DNA: TGCAGTGCCTTGGACAGGGTGGGCGCTTTCTTT.

This clone was seen a single time. J is TRBJ2-7 and V is TRBV21-1; the table's D gene call, TRBD2, was not cross checked with the DNA. TRBV21-1 is tagged as a pseudogene. There are 17 residues in the CDR3. This CDR3 is CASSKEGEGWGSYEQYF. The CDR3 DNA reads as TGTGCCAGCAGCAAAGAAGGGGAGGGCTGGGGCTCCTACGAGCAGTACTTC.

The chain has TRBV9 and TRBJ2-3; D possibly corresponds to TRBD1 (5 bases). The germline gives CDR1 SGDLS, CDR2 YYNGEE. V was trimmed by 3 bases and J by 5 bases, leaving 10 bases between them. This CDR3 is built from 13 residues. The CDR3 DNA follows: TGTGCCAGCAGCGGACAGTTTAAAGATACGCAGTATTTT. Encoded protein: CASSGQFKDTQYF.

This rearrangement joins TRBV28 to TRBJ2-2, with D possibly TRBD2 on 6 matching bases. CDR3 length: 16 amino acids. V shed 4 bases and J shed 3 bases, with 15 bases lying between them. CDR1 and CDR2 from the germline V gene are MDHEN and SYDVKM. CDR3 sequence (DNA): TGTGCCAGCAGTTCTTTACGGGAGAAGGACACCGGGGAGCTGTTTTTT. Its protein is CASSSLREKDTGELFF.

V usage is TRBV19 and J usage is TRBJ2-2; D not certain. The CDR3 has 16 amino acids. Germline V CDR1 and CDR2: LNHDA, SQIVND (reference sequence). V lost 0 bases and J lost 5, with 13 bases in between. The CDR3 reads CASSIDLGSLTGELFF. The CDR3 DNA sequence: TGTGCCAGTAGTATAGATCTGGGCAGCTTAACCGGGGAGCTGTTTTTT. Full variable domain (rest looked up from reference TRBV19 and TRBJ2-2): DGGITQSPKYLFRKEGQNVTLSCEQNLNHDAMYWYRQDPGQGLRLIYYSQIVNDFQKGDIAEGYSVSREKKESFPLTVTSAQKNPTAFYLCASSIDLGSLTGELFFGEGSRLTVL.

This chain links TRBV11-2 with TRBJ2-1; 11 bases match TRBD2. V gave up 0 bases and J gave up 9 bases; unmatched junction bases: 13. The CDR3 is 18 amino acids. Germline CDR1 is SGHAT and CDR2 is FQNNGV. The CDR3 DNA is TGTGCCAGCAGCTTAGATTTGTTCTTGGCTAGCGGGAGGTCTGAGCAGTTCTTC. Amino acids: CASSLDLFLASGRSEQFF.

This chain uses TRBV2 with TRBJ2-5, with 14 bases identical to TRBD2. The CDR3 spans 15 residues. From germline, CDR1 is SNHLY and CDR2 FYNNEI. V shed 6 bases and J 5 bases; nucleotides not matched to a gene: 5. The CDR3 DNA sequence: TGTGCCAGCAGCGGGACTAGCGGGAGTAGGGAGACCCAGTACTTC. It yields the protein CASSGTSGSRETQYF. Complete variable domain (other parts from reference TRBV2 and TRBJ2-5): EPEVTQTPSHQVTQMGQEVILRCVPISNHLYFYWYRQILGQKVEFLVSFYNNEISEKSEIFDDQFSVERPDGSNFTLKIRSTKLEDSAMYFCASSGTSGSRETQYFGPGTRLLVL.

This chain uses TRBV6-1 with TRBJ2-5; 13 bases map to TRBD2. CDR3 length: 15 residues. V lost 2 bases and J lost 5; bases outside the gene matches: 2. From germline, CDR1 is MNHNS and CDR2 SASEGT. As DNA, the CDR3 is TGTGCCAGCAGTGAAAAGACTAGCGGGAGGGAGACCCAGTACTTC. Encoded protein: CASSEKTSGRETQYF.

The chain's CDR3 is CASSVRLAGGPGIQYF. The CDR3 DNA sequence: TGTGCCAGCAGTGTTAGACTAGCGGGAGGGCCGGGCATTCAGTACTTC. V gene TRBV6-1 combines with J gene TRBJ2-4; TRBD2 agrees at 14 bases. This CDR3 contains 16 residues. CDR1 and CDR2 (germline): MNHNS, SASEGT. The ends lost 4 bases at V and 9 bases at J; junction bases unmatched: 8.

The V gene is TRBV7-9, the J gene TRBJ2-7; 14 bases agree with TRBD2. CDR3 size: 12 residues. Germline V gives CDR1 SEHNR, CDR2 FQNEAQ (reference sequence). Germline trimming cut 5 bases from V and 13 bases from J; bases unmatched to any gene: 4. For the CDR3, the DNA is TGTGCCAGCAGCACGGGACTAGCGGGAGTATACTTC. It codes for CASSTGLAGVYF. The full variable domain, its missing parts supplied by reference TRBV7-9 and TRBJ2-7, is DTGVSQNPRHKITKRGQNVTFRCDPISEHNRLYWYRQTLGQGPEFLTYFQNEAQLEKSRLLSDRFSAERPKGSFSTLEIQRTEQGDSAMYLCASSTGLAGVYFGPGTRLTVT.

The gene calls are TRBV7-6 and TRBJ2-7; 9 bases fit TRBD1. Per the germline V gene, CDR1 is SGHVS and CDR2 is FNYEAQ. Trimming at V came to 5 bases and at J to 1 base, leaving 6 bases not matched to a gene. The CDR3 is 15 residues long. The CDR3 DNA is TGTGCCAGCAGCCCAGGGACAGGGAATTCCTACGAGCAGTACTTC. Its protein is CASSPGTGNSYEQYF.